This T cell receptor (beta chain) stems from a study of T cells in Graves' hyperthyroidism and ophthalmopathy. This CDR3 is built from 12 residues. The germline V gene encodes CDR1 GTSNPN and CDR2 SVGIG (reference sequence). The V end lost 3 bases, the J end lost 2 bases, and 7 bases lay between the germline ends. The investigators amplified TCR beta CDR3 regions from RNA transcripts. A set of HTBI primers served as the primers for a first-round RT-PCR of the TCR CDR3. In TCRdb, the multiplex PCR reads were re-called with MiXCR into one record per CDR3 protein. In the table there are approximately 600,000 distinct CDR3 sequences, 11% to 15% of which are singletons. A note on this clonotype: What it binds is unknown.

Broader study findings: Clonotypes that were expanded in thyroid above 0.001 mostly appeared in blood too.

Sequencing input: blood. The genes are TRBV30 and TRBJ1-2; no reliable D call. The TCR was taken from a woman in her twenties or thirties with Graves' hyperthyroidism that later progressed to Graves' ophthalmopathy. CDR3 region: CAWSPQNYGYTF. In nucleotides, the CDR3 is TGTGCCTGGAGCCCACAGAACTATGGCTACACCTTC.